This T cell receptor beta chain was sequenced for a study of metastatic and nonmetastatic thyroid tumors. Points from the study as a whole: Reported TCR beta diversity, measured in blood and tumor, was significantly higher for malignant thyroid tumors than for benign nodules.

This clone was detected ten times or more. Its cognate antigen is unknown. With MiXCR, TCRdb called clones anew from the PCR reads. The sample lists 30,000 to 45,000 clones; about 27% were seen once. V lost 5 bases and J lost 3; bases outside the gene matches: 7. This CDR3 contains 16 residues. Every patient underwent thyroid surgery untreated. This clonotype was sampled from a male donor with papillary thyroid cancer or a benign thyroid nodule (not recorded which). Some clones in this sample may be carry-over from other donors' samples. The rearrangement links TRBV12-3 or TRBV12-4 to TRBJ2-6; the match to TRBD2 covers 7 bases. Sequencing was performed on blood. The DNA of the CDR3 is TGTGCCAGCAGTCCTAATGCGGGAGTTGGGGCCAACGTCCTGACTTTC. Protein product: CASSPNAGVGANVLTF.